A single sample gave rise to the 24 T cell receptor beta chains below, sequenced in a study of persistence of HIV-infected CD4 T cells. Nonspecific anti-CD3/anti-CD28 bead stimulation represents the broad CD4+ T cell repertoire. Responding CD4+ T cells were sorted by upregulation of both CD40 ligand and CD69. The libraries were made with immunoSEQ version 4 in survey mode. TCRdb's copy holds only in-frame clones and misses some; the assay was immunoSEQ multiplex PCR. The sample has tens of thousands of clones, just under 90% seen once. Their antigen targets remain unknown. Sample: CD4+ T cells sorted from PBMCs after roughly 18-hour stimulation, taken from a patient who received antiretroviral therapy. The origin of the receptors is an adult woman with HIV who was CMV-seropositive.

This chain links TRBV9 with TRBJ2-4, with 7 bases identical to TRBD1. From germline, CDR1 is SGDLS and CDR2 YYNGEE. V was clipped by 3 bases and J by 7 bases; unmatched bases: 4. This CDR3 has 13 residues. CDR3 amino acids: CASSGTGKNIQYF. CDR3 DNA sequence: TGTGCCAGCAGCGGGACAGGCAAGAACATTCAGTACTTC. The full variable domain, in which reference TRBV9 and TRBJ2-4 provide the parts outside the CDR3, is DSGVTQTPKHLITATGQRVTLRCSPRSGDLSVYWYQQSLDQGLQFLIQYYNGEERAKGNILERFSAQQFPDLHSELNLSSLELGDSALYFCASSGTGKNIQYFGAGTRLSVL.

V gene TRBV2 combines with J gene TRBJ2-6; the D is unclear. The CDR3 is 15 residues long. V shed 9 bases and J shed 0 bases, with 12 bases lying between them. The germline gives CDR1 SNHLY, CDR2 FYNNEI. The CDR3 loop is CASLMDLSGANVLTF. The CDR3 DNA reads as TGTGCCAGTCTAATGGATCTCTCTGGGGCCAACGTCCTGACTTTC. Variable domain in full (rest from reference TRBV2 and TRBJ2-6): EPEVTQTPSHQVTQMGQEVILRCVPISNHLYFYWYRQILGQKVEFLVSFYNNEISEKSEIFDDQFSVERPDGSNFTLKIRSTKLEDSAMYFCASLMDLSGANVLTFGAGSRLTVL.

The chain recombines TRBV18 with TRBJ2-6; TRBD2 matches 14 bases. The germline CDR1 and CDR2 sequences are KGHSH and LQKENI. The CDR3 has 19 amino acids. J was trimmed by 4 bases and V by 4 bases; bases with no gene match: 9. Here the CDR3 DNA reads TGTGCCAGCTCACTGACCGGGACTAGCGGGAGTTCCGGGGCCAACGTCCTGACTTTC. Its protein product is CASSLTGTSGSSGANVLTF. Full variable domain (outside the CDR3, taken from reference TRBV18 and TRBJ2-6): NAGVMQNPRHLVRRRGQEARLRCSPMKGHSHVYWYRQLPEEGLKFMVYLQKENIIDESGMPKERFSAEFPKEGPSILRIQQVVRGDSAAYFCASSLTGTSGSSGANVLTFGAGSRLTVL.

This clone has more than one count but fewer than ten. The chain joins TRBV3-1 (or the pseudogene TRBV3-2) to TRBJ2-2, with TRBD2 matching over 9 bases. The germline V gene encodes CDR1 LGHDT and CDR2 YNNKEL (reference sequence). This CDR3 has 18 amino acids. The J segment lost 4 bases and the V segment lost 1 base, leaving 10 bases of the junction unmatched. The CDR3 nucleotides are TGTGCCAGCAGCCAAGGAGGATGGCGGGAGGGCCGCACCGGGGAGCTGTTTTTT. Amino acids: CASSQGGWREGRTGELFF.

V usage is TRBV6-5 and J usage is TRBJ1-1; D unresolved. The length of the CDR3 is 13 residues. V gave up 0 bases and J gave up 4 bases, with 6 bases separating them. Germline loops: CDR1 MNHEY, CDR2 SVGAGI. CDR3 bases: TGTGCCAGCAGTTACTCGGAGGGCACTGAAGCTTTCTTT. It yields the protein CASSYSEGTEAFF.

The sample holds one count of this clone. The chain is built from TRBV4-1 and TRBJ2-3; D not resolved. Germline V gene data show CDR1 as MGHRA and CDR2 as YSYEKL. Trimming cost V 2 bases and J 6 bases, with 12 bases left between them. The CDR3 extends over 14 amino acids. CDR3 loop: CASSQSPLLDTQYF. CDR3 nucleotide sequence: TGCGCCAGCAGCCAATCCCCCCTATTGGATACGCAGTATTTT.

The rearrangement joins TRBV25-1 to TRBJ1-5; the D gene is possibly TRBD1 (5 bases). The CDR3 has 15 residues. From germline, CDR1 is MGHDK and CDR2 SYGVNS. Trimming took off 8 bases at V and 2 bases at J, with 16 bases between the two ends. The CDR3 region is CASASTAGGNQPQHF. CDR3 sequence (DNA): TGTGCCAGCGCTAGCACAGCGGGGGGCAATCAGCCCCAGCATTTT.

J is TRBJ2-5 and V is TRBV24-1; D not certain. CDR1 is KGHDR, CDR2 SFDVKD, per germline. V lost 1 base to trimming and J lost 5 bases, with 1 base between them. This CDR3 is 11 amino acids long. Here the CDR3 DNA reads TGTGCCACCAGTGATTTCGAGACCCAGTACTTC. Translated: CATSDFETQYF.

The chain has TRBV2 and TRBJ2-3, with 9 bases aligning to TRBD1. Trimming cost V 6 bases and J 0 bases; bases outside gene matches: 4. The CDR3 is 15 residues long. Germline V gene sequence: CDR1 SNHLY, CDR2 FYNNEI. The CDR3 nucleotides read TGTGCCAGCAGGGGACAGGGACGAAGCACAGATACGCAGTATTTT. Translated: CASRGQGRSTDTQYF.

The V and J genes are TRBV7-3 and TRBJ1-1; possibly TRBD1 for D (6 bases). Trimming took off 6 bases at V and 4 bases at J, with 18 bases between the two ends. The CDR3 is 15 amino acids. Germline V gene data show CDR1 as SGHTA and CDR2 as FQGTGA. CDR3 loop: CASRSRRGSGTEAFF. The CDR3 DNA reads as TGTGCCAGCAGATCACGGAGGGGGTCGGGCACTGAAGCTTTCTTT. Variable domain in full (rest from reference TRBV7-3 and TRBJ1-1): GAGVSQTPSNKVTEKGKYVELRCDPISGHTALYWYRQSLGQGPEFLIYFQGTGAADDSGLPNDRFFAVRPEGSVSTLKIQRTERGDSAVYLCASRSRRGSGTEAFFGQGTRLTVV.

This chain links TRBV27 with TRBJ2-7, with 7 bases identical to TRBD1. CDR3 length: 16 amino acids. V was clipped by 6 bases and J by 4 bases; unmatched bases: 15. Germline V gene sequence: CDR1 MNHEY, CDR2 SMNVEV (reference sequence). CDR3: CASSLSTGPTGYEQYF. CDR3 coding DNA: TGTGCCAGCAGCCTTTCGACAGGGCCGACGGGATACGAGCAGTACTTC.

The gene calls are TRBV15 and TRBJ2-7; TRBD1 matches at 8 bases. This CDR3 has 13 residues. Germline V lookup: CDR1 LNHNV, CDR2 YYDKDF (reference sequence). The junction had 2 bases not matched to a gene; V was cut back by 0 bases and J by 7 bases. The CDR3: CATSRDRTGEQYF. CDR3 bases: TGTGCCACCAGCAGAGATCGGACAGGGGAGCAGTACTTC.

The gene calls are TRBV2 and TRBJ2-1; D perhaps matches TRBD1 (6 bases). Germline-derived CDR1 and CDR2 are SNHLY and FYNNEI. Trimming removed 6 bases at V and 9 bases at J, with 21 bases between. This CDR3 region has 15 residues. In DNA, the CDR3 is TGTGCCAGCAGAGACCGGGACATAACATACGGTGAGCAGTTCTTC. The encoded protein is CASRDRDITYGEQFF.

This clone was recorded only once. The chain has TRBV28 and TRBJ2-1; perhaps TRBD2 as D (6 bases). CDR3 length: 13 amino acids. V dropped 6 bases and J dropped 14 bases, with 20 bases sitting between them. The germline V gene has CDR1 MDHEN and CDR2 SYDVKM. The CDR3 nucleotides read TGTGCCAGCAGCCTCGGGACCCACCGCGGGGAGTTCTTC. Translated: CASSLGTHRGEFF.

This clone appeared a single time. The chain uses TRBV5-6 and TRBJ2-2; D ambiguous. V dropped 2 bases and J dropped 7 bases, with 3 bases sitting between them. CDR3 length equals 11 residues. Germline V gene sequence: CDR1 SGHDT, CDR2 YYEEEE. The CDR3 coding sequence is TGTGCCAGCAGCTTCGGCGGGGAGCTGTTTTTT. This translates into CASSFGGELFF.

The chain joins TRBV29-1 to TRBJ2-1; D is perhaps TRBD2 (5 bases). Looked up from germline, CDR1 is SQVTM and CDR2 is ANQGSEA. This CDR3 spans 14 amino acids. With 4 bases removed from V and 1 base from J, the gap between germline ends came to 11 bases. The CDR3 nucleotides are TGCAGCGTTGTAGGAGGAGCGTCCTACAATGAGCAGTTCTTC. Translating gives CSVVGGASYNEQFF.

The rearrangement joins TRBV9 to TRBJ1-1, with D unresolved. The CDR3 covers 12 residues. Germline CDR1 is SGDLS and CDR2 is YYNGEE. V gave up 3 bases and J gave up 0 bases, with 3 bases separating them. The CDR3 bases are TGTGCCAGCAGCGCCTTGAACACTGAAGCTTTCTTT. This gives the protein CASSALNTEAFF.

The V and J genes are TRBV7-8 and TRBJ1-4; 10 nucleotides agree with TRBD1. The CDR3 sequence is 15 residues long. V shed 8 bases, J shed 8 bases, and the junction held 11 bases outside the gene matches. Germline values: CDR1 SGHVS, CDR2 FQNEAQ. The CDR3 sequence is CASSLWTGGNEKLFF. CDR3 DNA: TGTGCCAGCTCCCTCTGGACAGGGGGAAACGAAAAACTGTTTTTT.

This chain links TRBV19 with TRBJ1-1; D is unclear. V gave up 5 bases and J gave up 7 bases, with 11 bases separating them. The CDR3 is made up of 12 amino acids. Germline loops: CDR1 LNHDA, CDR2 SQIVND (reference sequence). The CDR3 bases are TGTGCCAGTAGTTCCCCCGGGCTTGAAGCTTTCTTT. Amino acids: CASSSPGLEAFF. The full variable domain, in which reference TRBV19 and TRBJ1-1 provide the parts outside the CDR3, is DGGITQSPKYLFRKEGQNVTLSCEQNLNHDAMYWYRQDPGQGLRLIYYSQIVNDFQKGDIAEGYSVSREKKESFPLTVTSAQKNPTAFYLCASSSPGLEAFFGQGTRLTVV.

The CDR3 DNA follows: TGTGCCAGCAGCACCGGGGGAGGTCGGAACTATGGCTACACCTTC. Translating gives CASSTGGGRNYGYTF. The V gene is TRBV5-4, the J gene TRBJ1-2; a possible D gene is TRBD1 (5 bases). Germline CDR1 and CDR2: SGHNT and YYREEE (reference sequence). The V gene lost 4 bases and the J gene lost 2 bases, with 15 bases spanning the gap. The CDR3 sequence is 15 residues long.

CDR3 DNA: TGCGCCAGCAGCTCCTCTTCCGGGACAGGAGACTACGAGCAGTACTTC. Translating it yields CASSSSSGTGDYEQYF. The chain couples TRBV5-1 to TRBJ2-7; 8 bases fit TRBD1. Trimming cost V 3 bases and J 3 bases; bases outside gene matches: 11. CDR3 length: 16 amino acids. CDR1 is SGHRS, CDR2 YFSETQ, per germline.

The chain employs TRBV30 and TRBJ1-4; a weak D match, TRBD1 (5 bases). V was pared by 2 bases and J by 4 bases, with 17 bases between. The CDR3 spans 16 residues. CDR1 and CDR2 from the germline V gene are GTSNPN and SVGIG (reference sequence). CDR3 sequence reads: CAWSPNPGRNNEKLFF. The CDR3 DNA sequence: TGTGCCTGGAGTCCGAATCCGGGACGGAATAATGAAAAACTGTTTTTT. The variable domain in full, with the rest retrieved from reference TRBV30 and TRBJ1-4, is SQTIHQWPATLVQPVGSPLSLECTVEGTSNPNLYWYRQAAGRGLQLLFYSVGIGQISSEVPQNLSASRPQDRQFILSSKKLLLSDSGFYLCAWSPNPGRNNEKLFFGSGTQLSVL.

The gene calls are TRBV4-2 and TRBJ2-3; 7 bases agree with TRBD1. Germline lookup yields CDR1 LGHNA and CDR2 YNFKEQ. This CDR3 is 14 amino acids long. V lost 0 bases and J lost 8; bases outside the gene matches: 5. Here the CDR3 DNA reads TGTGCCAGCAGCCAAGAGAAGGGGGCTGGTACGCAGTATTTT. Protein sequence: CASSQEKGAGTQYF.

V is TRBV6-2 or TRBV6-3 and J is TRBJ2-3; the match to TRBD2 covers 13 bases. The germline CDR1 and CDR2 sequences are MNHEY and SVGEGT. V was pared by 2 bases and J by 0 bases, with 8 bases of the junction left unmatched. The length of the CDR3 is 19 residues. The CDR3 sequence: CASSYALGLAGLSTDTQYF. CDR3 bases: TGTGCCAGCAGTTACGCCTTGGGACTAGCGGGGTTAAGCACAGATACGCAGTATTTT.